This is a list of T cell receptor beta chains from one sample in a study of prognosis after radiotherapy for stage I lung cancer. Using its own MiXCR run on the multiplex PCR reads, TCRdb lists one record per CDR3 protein. The sample lists around 19,000 distinct CDR3 sequences; 40% to 50% were seen once. This material consisted of PBMCs, taken before or after stereotactic body radiation therapy (not recorded which). Every receptor here comes from a donor of 50 years or more with non-small cell lung cancer. Each CDR3 is given with its conserved first and last residue. A D gene is named only where the DNA matches it firmly. Size values are once, few and many counts, or a class for expanded clones, and some rows have none.

NA	TRBD2	TRBV27	TRBJ2-7	CASSFMASGSHEQYF	TGTGCCAGCAGTTTTATGGCAAGCGGGAGCCACGAGCAGTACTTC
NA	NA	TRBV3-1	TRBJ2-2	CASSQGPLKSGELFF	TGTGCCAGCAGCCAAGGGCCCCTAAAGAGCGGGGAGCTGTTTTTT
few	NA	TRBV27	TRBJ1-2	CASSLYSPGVADYGYTF	TGTGCCAGCAGTTTATATAGTCCAGGGGTAGCGGACTATGGCTACACCTTC
once	NA	TRBV7-6	TRBJ2-7	CASSLEGGGERDEQYF	TGTGCCAGCAGCTTAGAGGGAGGGGGGGAGAGGGACGAGCAGTACTTC
many	NA	TRBV5-4	TRBJ1-1	CASSWAGAEAFF	TGTGCCAGCAGCTGGGCAGGGGCTGAAGCTTTCTTT
many	NA	TRBV5-5	TRBJ2-3	CASSLLAEQGRFADTQYF	TGTGCCAGCAGCTTATTAGCCGAGCAGGGGAGGTTCGCAGATACGCAGTATTTT
many	NA	TRBV28	TRBJ2-1	CASSLSSSSYNEQFF	TGTGCCAGCAGTTTATCAAGTAGCTCCTACAATGAGCAGTTCTTC
many	NA	TRBV30	TRBJ2-3	CAWSPIYDFLSTDTQYF	TGTGCCTGGAGCCCAATATACGACTTTTTGAGCACAGATACGCAGTATTTT
NA	NA	TRBV20-1	TRBJ2-3	CSARASTDTQYF	TGCAGTGCTAGAGCTAGCACAGATACGCAGTATTTT
NA	NA	TRBV30	TRBJ1-4	CAWSEGALNEKLFF	TGTGCCTGGAGTGAAGGGGCCCTTAATGAAAAACTGTTTTTT
many	TRBD2	TRBV9	TRBJ2-3	CASSVVGGRTDTQYF	TGTGCCAGCAGCGTAGTCGGGGGGAGAACAGATACGCAGTATTTT
many	NA	TRBV2	TRBJ2-5	CASSDTRAKETQYF	TGTGCCAGCAGTGATACCAGGGCAAAGGAGACCCAGTACTTC
medium-sized	NA	TRBV12-3/TRBV12-4	TRBJ1-6	CASSFGGRALHF	TGTGCCAGCAGTTTCGGGGGACGGGCCCTCCACTTT
many	NA	TRBV3-1	TRBJ1-6	CASSQAYTNNSPLHF	TGTGCCAGCAGCCAAGCTTACACAAATAATTCACCCCTCCACTTT
many	NA	TRBV27	TRBJ2-3	CASSGNSAISTDTQYF	TGTGCCAGCAGCGGGAACTCAGCCATTAGCACAGATACGCAGTATTTT
NA	TRBD1	TRBV5-1	TRBJ2-1	CASSLGGQRNYNEQFF	TGCGCCAGCAGCTTGGGGGGACAGAGAAACTACAATGAGCAGTTCTTC
many	NA	TRBV5-1	TRBJ2-7	CASSRTGGGYEQYF	TGCGCCAGCAGCAGAACAGGGGGGGGTTACGAGCAGTACTTC
NA	TRBD1	TRBV20-1	TRBJ2-1	CSARRGTGDVDEQFF	TGCAGTGCCAGACGAGGGACAGGGGATGTGGATGAGCAGTTCTTC
many	NA	TRBV20-1	TRBJ2-1	CSANLAGDRSYNEQFF	TGCAGTGCTAACTTAGCAGGGGATCGCTCCTACAATGAGCAGTTCTTC
NA	TRBD2	TRBV6-1	TRBJ2-3	CASRPAGGTDTQYF	TGTGCCAGCAGGCCTGCGGGGGGCACAGATACGCAGTATTTT
many	NA	TRBV2	TRBJ2-3	CASSESGSSTDTQYF	TGTGCCAGCAGTGAAAGCGGGTCTAGCACAGATACGCAGTATTTT
NA	NA	TRBV14	TRBJ2-1	CASSQAPGLFEQFF	TGTGCCAGCAGCCAAGCCCCGGGGCTATTTGAGCAGTTCTTC
many	TRBD1	TRBV20-1	TRBJ2-5	CSARWTGLETQYF	TGCAGTGCTAGGTGGACAGGGTTAGAGACCCAGTACTTC
NA	TRBD1	TRBV24-1	TRBJ2-7	CATSDWTGGFNEQYF	TGTGCCACCAGTGATTGGACAGGGGGCTTTAACGAGCAGTACTTC
NA	NA	TRBV6-2/TRBV6-3	TRBJ1-6	CASSEAAASKSPLHF	TGTGCCAGCAGTGAAGCGGCAGCCTCGAAATCACCCCTCCACTTT
many	TRBD1	TRBV6-5	TRBJ2-1	CASSYLGQGYNEQFF	TGTGCCAGCAGTTACTTGGGACAGGGATACAATGAGCAGTTCTTC
many	NA	TRBV19	TRBJ2-1	CASSSPPGTLPYNEQFF	TGTGCCAGTAGTAGCCCCCCCGGGACCCTACCGTACAATGAGCAGTTCTTC
many	TRBD2	TRBV19	TRBJ2-5	CASSIWTSGWQETQYF	TGTGCCAGTAGTATTTGGACTAGCGGTTGGCAAGAGACCCAGTACTTC
medium-sized	TRBD2	TRBV20-1	TRBJ2-3	CSASTSGGTDTQYF	TGCAGTGCTAGTACTAGCGGGGGCACAGATACGCAGTATTTT
NA	NA	TRBV7-9	TRBJ2-7	CASSTRGTSYEQYF	TGTGCCAGCAGCACAAGGGGGACCTCCTACGAGCAGTACTTC
medium-sized	TRBD1	TRBV11-2	TRBJ2-7	CASSLLAGGYEQYF	TGTGCCAGCAGCTTATTGGCAGGGGGCTACGAGCAGTACTTC
NA	TRBD1	TRBV28	TRBJ2-5	CASQRTGRVEAQYF	TGTGCCAGCCAAAGGACAGGGCGTGTGGAGGCCCAGTACTTC
few	TRBD1	TRBV20-1	TRBJ2-5	CSARARTPGQTLPEGYF	TGCAGTGCTAGAGCACGCACTCCGGGACAGACCCTCCCTGAGGGGTACTTC